This T cell receptor (beta chain) stems from a study of cytomegalovirus exposure and HLA in healthy donors. Study-wide points: What a later analysis showed was that several of the most significant clusters appeared linked to common viral pathogens. Associated with HLA alleles at 0.05 false discovery rate in a later analysis were some 16,000 TCR beta sequences. Analyses of presence and absence presupposed an approximately uniform sequencing depth across donors.

As to this clone: No antigen is known for it.

The length of the CDR3 is 12 residues. CDR1 and CDR2 (germline): SGDLS, YYNGEE. The V and J ends lost 3 bases and 5 bases respectively, with 9 bases between them. With 60 Vbeta and 13 Jbeta primers, the PCR was carried out. Here immunoSEQ multiplex PCR was the method, and the copy in TCRdb shows in-frame clones only, minus some. Here the sample table reports around 100,000 clones. At the time of sampling, donors were nominally healthy, though unrecorded immune exposures were likely. Sample: PBMCs. The TCR sequence derives from a man aged 35 to 55 in good health and CMV-seropositive. The rearrangement joins TRBV9 to TRBJ2-7; no reliable D call. The CDR3 is CASSGPQNEQYF. Here the CDR3 DNA reads TGTGCCAGCAGCGGCCCACAGAACGAGCAGTACTTC.